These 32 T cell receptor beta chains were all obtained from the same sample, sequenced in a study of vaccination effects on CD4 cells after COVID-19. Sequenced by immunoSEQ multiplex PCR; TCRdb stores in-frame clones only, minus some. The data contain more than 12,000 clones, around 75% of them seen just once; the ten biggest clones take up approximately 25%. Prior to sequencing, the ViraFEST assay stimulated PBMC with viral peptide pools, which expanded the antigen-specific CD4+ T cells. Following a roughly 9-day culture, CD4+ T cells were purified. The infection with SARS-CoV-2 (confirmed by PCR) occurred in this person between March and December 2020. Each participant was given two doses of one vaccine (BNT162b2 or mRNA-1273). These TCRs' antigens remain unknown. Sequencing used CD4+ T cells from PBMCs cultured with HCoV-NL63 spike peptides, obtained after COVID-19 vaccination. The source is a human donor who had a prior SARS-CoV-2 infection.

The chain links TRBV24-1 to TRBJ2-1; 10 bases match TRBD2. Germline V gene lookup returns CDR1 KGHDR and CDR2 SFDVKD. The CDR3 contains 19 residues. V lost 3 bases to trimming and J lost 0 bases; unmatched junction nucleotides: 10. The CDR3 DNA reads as TGTGCCACCAGTGATCCACTAGCGGGACCCACCCGCTCCTACAATGAGCAGTTCTTC. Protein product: CATSDPLAGPTRSYNEQFF.

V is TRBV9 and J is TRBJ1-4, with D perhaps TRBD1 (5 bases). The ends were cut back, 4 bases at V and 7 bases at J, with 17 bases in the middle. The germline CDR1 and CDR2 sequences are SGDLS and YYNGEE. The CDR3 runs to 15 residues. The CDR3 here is CASSLEHGATEKLFF. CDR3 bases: TGTGCCAGCAGCCTCGAACACGGGGCCACTGAAAAACTGTTTTTT. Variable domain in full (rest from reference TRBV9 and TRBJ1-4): DSGVTQTPKHLITATGQRVTLRCSPRSGDLSVYWYQQSLDQGLQFLIQYYNGEERAKGNILERFSAQQFPDLHSELNLSSLELGDSALYFCASSLEHGATEKLFFGSGTQLSVL.

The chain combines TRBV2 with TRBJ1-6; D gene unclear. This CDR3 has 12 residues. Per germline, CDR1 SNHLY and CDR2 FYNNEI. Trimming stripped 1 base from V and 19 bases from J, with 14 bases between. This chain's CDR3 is CASSEVPEPRHF. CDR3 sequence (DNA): TGTGCCAGCAGTGAAGTGCCGGAGCCCCGGCACTTT.

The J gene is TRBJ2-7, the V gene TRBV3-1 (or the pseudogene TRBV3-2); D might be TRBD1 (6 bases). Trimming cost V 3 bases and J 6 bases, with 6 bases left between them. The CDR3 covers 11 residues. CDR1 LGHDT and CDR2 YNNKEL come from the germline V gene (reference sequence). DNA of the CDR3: TGTGCCAGCAGCCAGGGGGCCGAGCAGTACTTC. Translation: CASSQGAEQYF.

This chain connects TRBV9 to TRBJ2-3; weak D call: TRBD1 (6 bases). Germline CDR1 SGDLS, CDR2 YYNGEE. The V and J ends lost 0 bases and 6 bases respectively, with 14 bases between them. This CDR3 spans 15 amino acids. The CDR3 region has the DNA TGTGCCAGCAGCGTAGGCGGACAGCTCGGGGATACGCAGTATTTT. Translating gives CASSVGGQLGDTQYF.

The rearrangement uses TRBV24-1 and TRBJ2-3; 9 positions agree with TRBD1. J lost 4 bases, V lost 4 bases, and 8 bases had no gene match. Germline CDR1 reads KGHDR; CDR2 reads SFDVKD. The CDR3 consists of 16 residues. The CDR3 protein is CATSDIRDRESDTQYF. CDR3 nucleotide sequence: TGTGCCACCAGTGACATCCGGGACAGGGAGTCAGATACGCAGTATTTT.

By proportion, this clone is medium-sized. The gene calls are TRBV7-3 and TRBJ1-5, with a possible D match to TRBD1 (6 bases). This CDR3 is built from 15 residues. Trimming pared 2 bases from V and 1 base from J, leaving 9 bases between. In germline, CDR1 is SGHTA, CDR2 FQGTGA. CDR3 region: CASSLSGVSNQPQHF. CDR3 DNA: TGTGCCAGCAGCTTATCAGGGGTCAGCAATCAGCCCCAGCATTTT.

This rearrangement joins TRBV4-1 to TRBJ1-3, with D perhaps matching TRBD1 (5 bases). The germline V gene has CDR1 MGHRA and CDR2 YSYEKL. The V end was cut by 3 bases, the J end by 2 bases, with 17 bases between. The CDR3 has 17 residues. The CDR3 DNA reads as TGCGCCAGCAGCCACGCCGGGCATGGGGCTGCTGGAAACACCATATATTTT. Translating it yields CASSHAGHGAAGNTIYF.

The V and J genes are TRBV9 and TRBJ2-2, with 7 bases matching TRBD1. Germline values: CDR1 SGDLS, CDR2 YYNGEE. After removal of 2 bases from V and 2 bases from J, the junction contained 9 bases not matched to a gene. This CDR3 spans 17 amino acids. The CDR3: CASSVHSGTDNTGELFF. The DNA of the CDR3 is TGTGCCAGCAGCGTTCACTCCGGGACAGATAACACCGGGGAGCTGTTTTTT. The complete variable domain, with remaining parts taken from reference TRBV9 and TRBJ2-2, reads DSGVTQTPKHLITATGQRVTLRCSPRSGDLSVYWYQQSLDQGLQFLIQYYNGEERAKGNILERFSAQQFPDLHSELNLSSLELGDSALYFCASSVHSGTDNTGELFFGEGSRLTVL.

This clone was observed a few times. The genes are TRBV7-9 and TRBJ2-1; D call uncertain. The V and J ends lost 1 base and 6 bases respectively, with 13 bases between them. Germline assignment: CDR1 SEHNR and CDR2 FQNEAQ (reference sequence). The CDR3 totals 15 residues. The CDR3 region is CASSLGYGVLNEQFF. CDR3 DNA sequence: TGTGCCAGCAGCTTAGGCTATGGCGTACTCAATGAGCAGTTCTTC.

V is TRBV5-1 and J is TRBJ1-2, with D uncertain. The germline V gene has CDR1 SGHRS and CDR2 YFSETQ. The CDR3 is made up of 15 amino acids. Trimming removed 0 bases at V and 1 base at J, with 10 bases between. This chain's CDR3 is CASSLEASVNYGYTF. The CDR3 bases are TGCGCCAGCAGCTTGGAGGCCAGCGTTAACTATGGCTACACCTTC.

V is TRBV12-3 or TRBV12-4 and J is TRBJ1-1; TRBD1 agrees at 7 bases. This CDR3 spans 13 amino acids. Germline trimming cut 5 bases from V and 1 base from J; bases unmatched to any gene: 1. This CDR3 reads CASSPGGNTEAFF. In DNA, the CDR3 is TGTGCCAGCAGTCCAGGGGGGAACACTGAAGCTTTCTTT.

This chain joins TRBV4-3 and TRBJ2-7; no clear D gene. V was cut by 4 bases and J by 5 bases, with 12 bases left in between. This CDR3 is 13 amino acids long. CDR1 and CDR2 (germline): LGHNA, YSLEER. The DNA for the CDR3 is TGCGCCAGCAGCCTCCGTGGCGCGGACGAGCAGTACTTC. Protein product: CASSLRGADEQYF.

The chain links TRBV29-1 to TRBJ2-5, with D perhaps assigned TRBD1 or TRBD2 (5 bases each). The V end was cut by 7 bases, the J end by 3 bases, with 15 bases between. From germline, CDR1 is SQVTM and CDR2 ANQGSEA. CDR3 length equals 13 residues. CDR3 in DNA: TGCAGCGGGTGGGGGTCGGGGAAAGAGACCCAGTACTTC. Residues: CSGWGSGKETQYF.

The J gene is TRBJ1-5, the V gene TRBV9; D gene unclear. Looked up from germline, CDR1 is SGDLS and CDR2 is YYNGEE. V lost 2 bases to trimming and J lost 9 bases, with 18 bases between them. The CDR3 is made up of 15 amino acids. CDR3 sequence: CASSVSGQAGVPQHF. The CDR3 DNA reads TGTGCCAGCAGCGTGTCGGGCCAGGCCGGCGTGCCCCAGCATTTT.

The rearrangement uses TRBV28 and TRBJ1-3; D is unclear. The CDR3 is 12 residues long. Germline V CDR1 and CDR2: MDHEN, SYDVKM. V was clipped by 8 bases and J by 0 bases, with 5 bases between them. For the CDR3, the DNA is TGTGCCAGCCAGAGCTCTGGAAACACCATATATTTT. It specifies CASQSSGNTIYF.

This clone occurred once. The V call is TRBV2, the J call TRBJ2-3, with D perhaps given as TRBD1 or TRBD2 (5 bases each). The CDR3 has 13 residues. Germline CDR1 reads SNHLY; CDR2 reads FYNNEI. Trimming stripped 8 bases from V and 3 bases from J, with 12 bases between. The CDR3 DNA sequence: TGTGCCAGCTTCCCGGGGCAAACAGATACGCAGTATTTT. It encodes CASFPGQTDTQYF.

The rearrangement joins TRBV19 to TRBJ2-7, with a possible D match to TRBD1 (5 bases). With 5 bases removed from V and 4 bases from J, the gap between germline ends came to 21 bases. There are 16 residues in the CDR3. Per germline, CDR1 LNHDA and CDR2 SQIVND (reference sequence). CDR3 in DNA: TGTGCCAGTAGTTGGTATGGGGCAGCAGACCCATACGAGCAGTACTTC. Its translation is CASSWYGAADPYEQYF.

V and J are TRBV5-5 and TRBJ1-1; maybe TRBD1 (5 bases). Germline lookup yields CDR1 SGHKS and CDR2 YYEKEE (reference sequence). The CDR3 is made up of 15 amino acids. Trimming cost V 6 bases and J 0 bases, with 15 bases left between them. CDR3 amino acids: CASNLGGGMNTEAFF. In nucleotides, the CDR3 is TGTGCCAGCAACCTCGGGGGGGGTATGAACACTGAAGCTTTCTTT.

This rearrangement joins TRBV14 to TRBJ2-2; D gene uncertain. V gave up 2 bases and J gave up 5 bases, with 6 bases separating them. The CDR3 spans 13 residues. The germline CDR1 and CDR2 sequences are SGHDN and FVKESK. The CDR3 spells CASSQRMTGELFF. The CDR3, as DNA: TGTGCCAGCAGCCAACGGATGACCGGGGAGCTGTTTTTT.

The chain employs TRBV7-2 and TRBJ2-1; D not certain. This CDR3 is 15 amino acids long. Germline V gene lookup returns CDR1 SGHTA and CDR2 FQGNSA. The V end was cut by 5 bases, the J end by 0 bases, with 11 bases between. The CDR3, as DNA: TGTGCCAGCAGCCCTAGTGCGAGCTCCTACAATGAGCAGTTCTTC. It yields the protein CASSPSASSYNEQFF.

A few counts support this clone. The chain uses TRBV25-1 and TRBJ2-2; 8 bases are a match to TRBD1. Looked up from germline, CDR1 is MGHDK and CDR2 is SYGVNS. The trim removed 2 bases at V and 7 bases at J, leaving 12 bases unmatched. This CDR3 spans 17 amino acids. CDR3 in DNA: TGTGCCAGCAGTGAACCGACTCCGGGACAGGATTTCGGGGAGCTGTTTTTT. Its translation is CASSEPTPGQDFGELFF.

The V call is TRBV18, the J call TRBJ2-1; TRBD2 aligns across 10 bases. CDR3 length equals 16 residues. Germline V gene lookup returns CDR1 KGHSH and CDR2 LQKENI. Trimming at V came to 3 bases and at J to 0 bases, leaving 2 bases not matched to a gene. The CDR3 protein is CASSPPSGSSYNEQFF. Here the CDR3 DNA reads TGTGCCAGCTCACCCCCTAGCGGGAGCTCCTACAATGAGCAGTTCTTC.

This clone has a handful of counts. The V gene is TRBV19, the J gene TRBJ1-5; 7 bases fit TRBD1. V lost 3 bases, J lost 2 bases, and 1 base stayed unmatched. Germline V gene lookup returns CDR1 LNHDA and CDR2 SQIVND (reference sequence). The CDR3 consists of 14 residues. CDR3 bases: TGTGCCAGTAGTATTGACAGGGGCAATCAGCCCCAGCATTTT. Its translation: CASSIDRGNQPQHF.

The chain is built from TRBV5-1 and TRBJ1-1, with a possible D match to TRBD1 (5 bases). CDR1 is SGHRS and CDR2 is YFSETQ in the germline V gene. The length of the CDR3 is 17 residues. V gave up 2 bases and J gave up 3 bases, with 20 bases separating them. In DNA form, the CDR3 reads TGCGCCAGCAGCTTCCAACCCCCGGGGCAGTACCACACTGAAGCTTTCTTT. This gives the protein CASSFQPPGQYHTEAFF.

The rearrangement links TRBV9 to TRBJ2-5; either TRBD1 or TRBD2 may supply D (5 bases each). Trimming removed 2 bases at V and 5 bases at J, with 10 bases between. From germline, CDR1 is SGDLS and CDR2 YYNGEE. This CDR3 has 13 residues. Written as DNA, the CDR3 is TGTGCCAGCAGCGTGGGGGAAGGGGAGACCCAGTACTTC. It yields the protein CASSVGEGETQYF.

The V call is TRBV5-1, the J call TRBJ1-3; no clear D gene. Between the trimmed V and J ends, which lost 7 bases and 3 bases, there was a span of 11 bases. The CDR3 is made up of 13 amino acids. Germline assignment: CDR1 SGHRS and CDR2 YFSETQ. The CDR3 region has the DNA TGCGCCAGCGGGCTGCCCGGTGGAAACACCATATATTTT. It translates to CASGLPGGNTIYF.

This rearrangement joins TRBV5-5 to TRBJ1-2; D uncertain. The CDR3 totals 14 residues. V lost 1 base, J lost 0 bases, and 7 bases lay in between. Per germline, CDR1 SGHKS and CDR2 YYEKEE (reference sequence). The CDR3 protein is CASSLQLANYGYTF. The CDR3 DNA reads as TGTGCCAGCAGCTTGCAGTTAGCTAACTATGGCTACACCTTC.

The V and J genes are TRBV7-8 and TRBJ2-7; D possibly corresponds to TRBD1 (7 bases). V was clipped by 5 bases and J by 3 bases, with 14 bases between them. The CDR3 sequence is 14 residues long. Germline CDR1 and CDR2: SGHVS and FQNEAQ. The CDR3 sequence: CASSDRQGGYEQYF. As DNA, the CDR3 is TGTGCCAGCAGCGATAGACAGGGAGGCTACGAGCAGTACTTC.

The DNA for the CDR3 is TGTGCCAGCTCACCACGGTTGAACACTGAAGCTTTCTTT. Encoded protein: CASSPRLNTEAFF. The gene calls are TRBV18 and TRBJ1-1; D remains ambiguous. The CDR3 contains 13 residues. V lost 1 base and J lost 0, with 3 bases in between. Germline V CDR1 and CDR2: KGHSH, LQKENI.

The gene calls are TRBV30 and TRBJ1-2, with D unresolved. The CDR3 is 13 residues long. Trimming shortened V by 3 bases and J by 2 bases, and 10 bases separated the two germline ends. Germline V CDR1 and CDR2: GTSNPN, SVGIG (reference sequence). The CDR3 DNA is TGTGCCTGGAGGGTGGACGAGAACTATGGCTACACCTTC. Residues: CAWRVDENYGYTF.

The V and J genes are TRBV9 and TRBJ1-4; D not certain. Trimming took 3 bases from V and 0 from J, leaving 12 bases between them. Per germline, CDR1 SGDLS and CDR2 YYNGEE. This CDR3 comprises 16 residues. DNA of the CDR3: TGTGCCAGCAGCGCGCAAGATGGTGCAACTAATGAAAAACTGTTTTTT. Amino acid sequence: CASSAQDGATNEKLFF.